Following are 25 T cell receptor beta chains from one sample sequenced in a study of shared clonotypes between healthy human individuals. CD45RO negativity and positive selection for CCR7 defined naive CD8 cells, a population that excluded terminally differentiated effector memory CD45RA+ cells. Measured with immunoSEQ multiplex PCR; TCRdb has only the in-frame clones, and not every one. Seen here are around 610,000 clones, around 96% observed once, and the top ten hold roughly 0.12%. Sequencing was done on a sample of naive CD8+ T cells sorted from blood. The source is a woman aged 25 to 39 in good health.

V usage is TRBV7-9 and J usage is TRBJ2-5; D unresolved. Germline loops: CDR1 SEHNR, CDR2 FQNEAQ (reference sequence). The CDR3 contains 16 residues. V gave up 6 bases and J gave up 2 bases, with 19 bases separating them. In DNA form, the CDR3 reads TGTGCCAGCAGTGTGGACGGCCAATCCTGGCAAGAGACCCAGTACTTC. Its translation: CASSVDGQSWQETQYF.

The rearrangement uses TRBV6-5 and TRBJ2-2, with 11 bases matching TRBD2. The junction had 2 bases not matched to a gene; V was cut back by 8 bases and J by 3 bases. Germline V gene lookup returns CDR1 MNHEY and CDR2 SVGAGI. The CDR3 has 14 amino acids. CDR3 nucleotide sequence: TGTGCCAGCGGGACTAGCGGTTACACCGGGGAGCTGTTTTTT. It codes for CASGTSGYTGELFF.

The V call is TRBV9, the J call TRBJ2-3; D unclear. The CDR3 is 13 amino acids. Trimming took off 0 bases at V and 9 bases at J, with 11 bases between the two ends. Germline V CDR1 and CDR2: SGDLS, YYNGEE. CDR3 loop: CASSVASLNTQYF. In DNA form, the CDR3 reads TGTGCCAGCAGCGTAGCTTCCCTGAACACGCAGTATTTT.

As for this clone: Distinct nucleotide sequences in the sample also encode this CDR3. The chain has TRBV6-5 and TRBJ2-1; D might be TRBD2 (6 bases). The CDR3 is 14 residues long. From germline, CDR1 is MNHEY and CDR2 SVGAGI. With 4 bases removed from V and 4 bases from J, the gap between germline ends came to 11 bases. Written as DNA, the CDR3 is TGTGCCAGCAGTTCACTAGCAGGTTACAATGAGCAGTTCTTC. This codes for CASSSLAGYNEQFF.

This clone came up a few times. The chain has TRBV29-1 and TRBJ2-7; tentative D call: TRBD1 (7 bases). Germline V gene sequence: CDR1 SQVTM, CDR2 ANQGSEA. The CDR3 totals 13 residues. CDR3 residues: CTTGTGSSYEQYF. In DNA form, the CDR3 reads TGCACGACAGGGACTGGCAGCTCCTACGAGCAGTACTTC.

The chain recombines TRBV19 with TRBJ2-7; 9 nucleotides agree with TRBD1. This CDR3 contains 15 residues. CDR1 and CDR2 from the germline V gene are LNHDA and SQIVND (reference sequence). The trim removed 5 bases at V and 3 bases at J, leaving 8 bases unmatched. The CDR3 DNA is TGTGCCAGTAGTGGAAGGGACAGGGTAGACTACGAGCAGTACTTC. Translating gives CASSGRDRVDYEQYF.

The chain employs TRBV28 and TRBJ2-4, with 14 bases fitting TRBD2. After removal of 4 bases from V and 9 bases from J, the junction contained 8 bases not matched to a gene. This CDR3 region has 16 residues. The germline V gene has CDR1 MDHEN and CDR2 SYDVKM. The CDR3 DNA reads as TGTGCCAGCAGTTCCAGACTAGCGGGAGGGCCGGGCATTCAGTACTTC. Protein sequence: CASSSRLAGGPGIQYF.

The chain joins TRBV7-6 to TRBJ2-7; 9 bases agree with TRBD2. V was pared by 5 bases and J by 5 bases, with 7 bases of the junction left unmatched. This CDR3 contains 14 residues. Germline V gives CDR1 SGHVS, CDR2 FNYEAQ. The CDR3: CASSLWTSEDEQYF. The CDR3 region has the DNA TGTGCCAGCAGCCTGTGGACTAGCGAAGACGAGCAGTACTTC.

The sample holds one count of this clone. The rearrangement joins TRBV6-1 to TRBJ2-7; 7 nucleotides align to TRBD2. Germline assignment: CDR1 MNHNS and CDR2 SASEGT. The CDR3 extends over 16 amino acids. J lost 3 bases, V lost 1 base, and 9 bases had no gene match. The CDR3 protein is CASSEGWGGSGYEQYF. The CDR3 DNA reads TGTGCCAGCAGTGAAGGGTGGGGGGGATCAGGCTACGAGCAGTACTTC.

The chain employs TRBV20-1 and TRBJ1-2, with D perhaps matching TRBD1 (5 bases). The CDR3 runs to 11 residues. The germline V gene has CDR1 DFQATT and CDR2 SNEGSKA (reference sequence). V was shortened by 3 bases and J by 6 bases, with 8 bases between the two germline ends. The CDR3 bases are TGCAGTGCTAGCGGGGGAGATGGCTACACCTTC. Encoded protein: CSASGGDGYTF.

The chain carries TRBV6-5 and TRBJ2-1; unclear D gene. The length of the CDR3 is 14 residues. Trimming shortened V by 0 bases and J by 8 bases, and 11 bases separated the two germline ends. Germline assignment: CDR1 MNHEY and CDR2 SVGAGI. DNA for the CDR3: TGTGCCAGCAGTTACTCGGGCGGCACTGATGAGCAGTTCTTC. Translation gives CASSYSGGTDEQFF.

This chain joins TRBV25-1 and TRBJ1-4, with D unresolved. Looked up from germline, CDR1 is MGHDK and CDR2 is SYGVNS. The CDR3 loop spans 14 amino acids. Trimming pared 2 bases from V and 0 bases from J, leaving 4 bases between. CDR3 bases: TGTGCCAGCAGTGAAACAGCAACTAATGAAAAACTGTTTTTT. It codes for CASSETATNEKLFF.

J is TRBJ1-4 and V is TRBV7-8; the D is unclear. V was pared by 1 base and J by 14 bases, with 11 bases between. CDR3 size: 12 residues. Germline loops: CDR1 SGHVS, CDR2 FQNEAQ. The CDR3 region is CASSLDPGYLFF. The CDR3 DNA reads TGTGCCAGCAGCTTAGACCCAGGCTATCTGTTTTTT.

The chain recombines TRBV27 with TRBJ2-7, with a tentative D call TRBD1 (6 bases). From germline, CDR1 is MNHEY and CDR2 SMNVEV (reference sequence). V shed 5 bases and J shed 2 bases, with 13 bases lying between them. The length of the CDR3 is 14 residues. This CDR3 is CASSPGTTTYEQYF. The CDR3 DNA reads TGTGCCAGCAGTCCAGGGACAACGACCTACGAGCAGTACTTC.

The genes are TRBV15 and TRBJ1-5; possibly TRBD1 for D (5 bases). This CDR3 spans 15 amino acids. V gave up 0 bases and J gave up 7 bases, with 13 bases separating them. Looked up from germline, CDR1 is LNHNV and CDR2 is YYDKDF (reference sequence). As DNA, the CDR3 is TGTGCCACCAGCAGAGATGGGGGTCTGGGACAGCCCCAGCATTTT. It is translated as CATSRDGGLGQPQHF.

This chain connects TRBV7-9 to TRBJ1-2, with D tentatively TRBD1 (6 bases). The CDR3 is made up of 14 amino acids. V gave up 2 bases and J gave up 9 bases, with 16 bases separating them. Germline V gene sequence: CDR1 SEHNR, CDR2 FQNEAQ (reference sequence). The CDR3 DNA reads as TGTGCCAGCAGCTTATCAGGGGACGATTCCAGCTACACCTTC. It specifies CASSLSGDDSSYTF.

This clone came up once. The chain recombines TRBV5-6 with TRBJ1-5; D gene unclear. CDR1 is SGHDT and CDR2 is YYEEEE in the germline V gene. Trimming cost V 3 bases and J 2 bases, with 21 bases left between them. CDR3 length equals 18 residues. CDR3 loop: CASSSPDVFWLGNQPQHF. CDR3 coding DNA: TGTGCCAGCAGCTCGCCGGACGTTTTTTGGCTGGGCAATCAGCCCCAGCATTTT.

The V and J genes are TRBV7-9 and TRBJ1-1; D uncertain. V was clipped by 4 bases and J by 2 bases, with 5 bases between them. Germline CDR1 and CDR2: SEHNR and FQNEAQ (reference sequence). This CDR3 contains 12 residues. The CDR3 is CASSSRNTEAFF. CDR3 DNA: TGTGCCAGCAGCTCCCGAAACACTGAAGCTTTCTTT.

The V gene is TRBV20-1, the J gene TRBJ1-2; D uncertain. Deletions cut 3 bases from V and 1 base from J, with 3 bases between. This CDR3 region has 11 residues. Germline CDR1 reads DFQATT; CDR2 reads SNEGSKA (reference sequence). The CDR3 DNA is TGCAGTGCTAGCAGTAACTATGGCTACACCTTC. It codes for CSASSNYGYTF.

The J gene is TRBJ1-3, the V gene TRBV4-1; D is uncertain. Germline CDR1 is MGHRA and CDR2 is YSYEKL. The CDR3 spans 17 residues. Trimming removed 0 bases from V and 1 base from J, with 13 bases in between. For the CDR3, the DNA is TGCGCCAGCAGCCAAGATCTGGCAGAGGAATCTGGAAACACCATATATTTT. Translating gives CASSQDLAEESGNTIYF.

The V call is TRBV2, the J call TRBJ2-5; possibly TRBD1 for D (5 bases). The germline CDR1 and CDR2 sequences are SNHLY and FYNNEI. This CDR3 is 15 amino acids long. Trimming shortened V by 9 bases and J by 2 bases, and 19 bases separated the two germline ends. The CDR3 protein is CASSRRLDSQETQYF. The CDR3 bases are TGTGCCAGTTCCAGACGATTAGACAGTCAAGAGACCCAGTACTTC.

V usage is TRBV27 and J usage is TRBJ1-5; TRBD1 agrees at 7 bases. V lost 5 bases, J lost 7 bases, and 11 bases stayed unmatched. Germline assignment: CDR1 MNHEY and CDR2 SMNVEV (reference sequence). This CDR3 is 15 amino acids long. CDR3 protein: CASSRGSGGRQPQHF. As DNA, the CDR3 is TGTGCCAGCAGTCGAGGGTCAGGGGGTCGGCAGCCCCAGCATTTT.

V gene TRBV7-9 combines with J gene TRBJ2-2; D gene uncertain. The CDR3 loop spans 16 amino acids. Germline V lookup: CDR1 SEHNR, CDR2 FQNEAQ (reference sequence). Trimming stripped 0 bases from V and 0 bases from J, with 8 bases between. The CDR3 DNA reads as TGTGCCAGCAGCTTAGCCAAAAGCGCGAACACCGGGGAGCTGTTTTTT. Translating it yields CASSLAKSANTGELFF.

The chain combines TRBV23-1 with TRBJ2-1; D not certain. TRBV23-1 is placed among ORFs of uncertain function. The CDR3 contains 12 residues. V was trimmed by 4 bases and J by 6 bases, leaving 7 bases between them. The CDR3 region has the DNA TGCGCCAGCAGTCGCACGGCCAATGAGCAGTTCTTC. Residues: CASSRTANEQFF.

The chain couples TRBV29-1 to TRBJ2-1; D remains unclear. Germline V lookup: CDR1 SQVTM, CDR2 ANQGSEA. Trimming removed 0 bases at V and 5 bases at J, with 8 bases between. This CDR3 is built from 13 residues. The CDR3 DNA reads TGCAGCGTTGAAGACTCTCAGCACAATGAGCAGTTCTTC. Translated: CSVEDSQHNEQFF.